The 9 T cell receptor beta chains presented below share a single source sample, sequenced in a study of T cell repertoires in cytomegalovirus infection. These receptors' antigens are unknown. TCRdb reprocessed the reads via MiXCR and lists one record per CDR3 protein. There are approximately 730,000 distinct CDR3 sequences in the sample; about 27% occur only once, and around 12% lies in the top ten. Sequences were derived from cultured CD8+ T cells from PBMCs, sampled from culture after CMV antigen stimulation. Receptors originate from a human donor in good health (CMV status not recorded). Some clones in this sample may be carry-over from other donors' samples.

The gene calls are TRBV20-1 and TRBJ2-3; 8 bases are shared with TRBD2. After removal of 0 bases from V and 3 bases from J, the junction contained 8 bases not matched to a gene. Germline loops: CDR1 DFQATT, CDR2 SNEGSKA (reference sequence). There are 16 residues in the CDR3. In nucleotides, the CDR3 is TGCAGTGCTAGAGATCAAGCGGGGGAATCGACAGATACGCAGTATTTT. Its translation is CSARDQAGESTDTQYF.

The chain is built from TRBV29-1 and TRBJ2-1; 14 bases match TRBD2. After removal of 7 bases from V and 7 bases from J, the junction contained 6 bases not matched to a gene. The CDR3 contains 14 residues. The germline V gene encodes CDR1 SQVTM and CDR2 ANQGSEA. The CDR3 spells CSAATSGGVNEQFF. CDR3 DNA sequence: TGCAGCGCTGCGACTAGCGGGGGGGTAAATGAGCAGTTCTTC.

This clonotype appeared many times. This rearrangement joins TRBV27 to TRBJ1-6; 8 bases line up with TRBD1. The CDR3 sequence is 14 residues long. CDR1 is MNHEY and CDR2 is SMNVEV in the germline V gene (reference sequence). Losses at the gene ends were 3 bases for V and 9 bases for J; bases not matched to a gene: 4. CDR3 loop: CASSLTGVGSPLHF. The CDR3 nucleotides are TGTGCCAGCAGTTTGACAGGGGTTGGTTCACCCCTCCACTTT.

This clonotype showed up just a few times. The J gene is TRBJ1-4, the V gene TRBV10-2; D uncertain. CDR1 and CDR2 (germline): WSHSY, SAAADI. Trimming pared 1 base from V and 8 bases from J, leaving 11 bases between. This CDR3 region has 14 residues. The CDR3 nucleotides read TGCGCCAGCAGTGAGTGGCTTCTTGGGGAAAAACTGTTTTTT. As protein: CASSEWLLGEKLFF.

This clonotype was found a few times. The rearrangement joins TRBV28 to TRBJ1-2; D is undetermined. Germline V lookup: CDR1 MDHEN, CDR2 SYDVKM. This CDR3 contains 12 residues. The V end was cut by 5 bases, the J end by 6 bases, with 10 bases between. In DNA, the CDR3 is TGTGCCAGCAGTCCAATCAACAATGGCTACACCTTC. This sequence encodes CASSPINNGYTF.

A few counts support this clonotype. The CDR3 protein is CASSQHSTGELFF. The CDR3 coding sequence is TGCGCCAGCAGCCAACACTCCACCGGGGAGCTGTTTTTT. V usage is TRBV4-1 and J usage is TRBJ2-2; D not resolved. This CDR3 contains 13 residues. Trimming took 2 bases from V and 4 from J, leaving 5 bases between them. Looked up from germline, CDR1 is MGHRA and CDR2 is YSYEKL.

The chain recombines TRBV6-4 with TRBJ2-3; 9 nucleotides align to TRBD2. Germline V gene data show CDR1 as MRHNA and CDR2 as SNTAGT. V shed 9 bases, J shed 5 bases, and the junction held 27 bases outside the gene matches. The CDR3 runs 20 residues. CDR3 DNA sequence: TGTGCCAGTTGGGGGAATTATGGCTCTCCGGCGGGGGGGCATGTAGATACGCAGTATTTT. Amino acid sequence: CASWGNYGSPAGGHVDTQYF.

V usage is TRBV12-5 and J usage is TRBJ2-1; D is undetermined. This CDR3 is built from 14 residues. The V gene lost 0 bases and the J gene lost 3 bases, with 6 bases spanning the gap. The V gene's germline CDR1 is LGHNT and CDR2 FRNRAP. The CDR3 bases are TGTGCTAGTGGTTTGGTACGTAGCTACAATGAGCAGTTCTTC. It translates to CASGLVRSYNEQFF.

The CDR3 protein is CASSQEAGGQETQYF. The CDR3 coding sequence is TGCGCCAGCAGTCAAGAGGCAGGGGGACAAGAGACCCAGTACTTC. J is TRBJ2-5 and V is TRBV23-1, with TRBD1 matching over 7 bases. TRBV23-1 is flagged as an ORF with uncertain function. This CDR3 contains 15 residues. V shed 2 bases, J shed 2 bases, and the junction held 5 bases outside the gene matches.